This T cell receptor (beta chain) was found in a study of T cell repertoires in cytomegalovirus infection. Regarding the study as a whole: Carriers of CMV and the relevant HLA type were discriminated by public TCR beta frequency. The ex vivo response was dominated by HLA-C-restricted CMV-specific TCR beta clonotypes.

This clonotype was counted only a few times. The antigen remains unidentified. TCRdb re-called the reads with MiXCR, one entry per CDR3 protein. The sample has approximately 30,000 distinct CDR3 sequences, under 20% seen once. Germline CDR1 and CDR2: MNHEY and SMNVEV (reference sequence). V shed 2 bases, J shed 7 bases, and the junction held 11 bases outside the gene matches. The CDR3 length is 16 residues. The chain combines TRBV27 with TRBJ2-1; 7 positions match TRBD2. The receptor was isolated from a human donor in good health (CMV status not recorded). Some clones in this sample may be carry-over from other donors' samples. This specimen consisted of CD8+ T cells from cultured PBMCs, obtained from culture after CMV antigen stimulation. CDR3 sequence (DNA): TGTGCCAGCAGTTTAAATGCGGGGGAAAGGGTGAATGAGCAGTTCTTC. Translated, it gives CASSLNAGERVNEQFF.